This TCR beta chain was recovered during a study of blood T cells in healthy people across ages. Findings and caveats of the study: The donors' CMV status was not determined, possibly confounding changes in expanded clonotypes.

The germline CDR1 and CDR2 sequences are SNHLY and FYNNEI. Germline trimming cut 1 base from V and 6 bases from J; bases unmatched to any gene: 5. This CDR3 is built from 14 residues. A second PCR, run for roughly 7 to 12 cycles, used a sample-barcoded 5' primer plus a J-beta primer mix. TCRdb passed the 5' RACE reads through MiXCR, listing each CDR3 protein once. This sample has about 770,000 distinct CDR3 sequences, with approximately 48% found just once. To note about this clonotype: The antigen is unknown.

Specimen: blood. The clonotype comes from a man in his sixties in good health. J is TRBJ2-5 and V is TRBV2, with 7 bases matching TRBD2. The CDR3 sequence: CASSEGGGLKTQYF. CDR3 DNA: TGTGCCAGCAGTGAAGGGGGAGGGTTGAAGACCCAGTACTTC.